This entry describes one T cell receptor beta chain. This specimen belongs to a study of cytomegalovirus exposure and HLA in healthy donors. The PCR employed 60 Vbeta primers together with 13 Jbeta primers. Produced via immunoSEQ multiplex PCR; TCRdb's table is partial and in-frame only. The table records some 130,000 clones, around 79% of them present only once. This CDR3 has 16 residues. The V gene end was trimmed by 4 bases and the J gene end by 3 bases; junction bases not matched to a gene: 9. CDR1 SGHRS and CDR2 YFSETQ come from the germline V gene. The sample was PBMCs. The chain has TRBV5-1 and TRBJ2-1, with TRBD2 matching 8 bases. The sequence was collected from a woman aged 50 to 65 in good health and CMV-seropositive. CDR3 region: CASSPSGSGGYNEQFF. The CDR3 DNA reads TGCGCCAGCAGCCCCTCCGGGAGCGGGGGCTACAATGAGCAGTTCTTC.